The 31 T cell receptor beta chains reported below all come from one sample, sequenced in a study of blood T cells in healthy people across ages. Alongside a J-beta primer mix, a sample-barcoded 5' primer served in a second PCR lasting 7 to 11 cycles. TCRdb fed the 5' RACE reads into MiXCR, producing one record per CDR3 protein. The repertoire holds hundreds of thousands of distinct CDR3 sequences, with about 32% as singletons. Sequencing used blood. The receptors derive from a woman aged 80 or over in good health.

This chain uses TRBV4-3 with TRBJ1-1; D is unclear. The V and J ends lost 0 bases and 4 bases respectively, with 12 bases between them. The CDR3 loop spans 15 amino acids. In germline, CDR1 is LGHNA, CDR2 YSLEER. The CDR3 DNA reads TGCGCCAGCAGCCAAGACATTTACATGAGCACTGAAGCTTTCTTT. This gives the protein CASSQDIYMSTEAFF.

The table lists this clonotype with a few counts. The rearrangement joins TRBV29-1 to TRBJ2-2; TRBD1 matches 10 bases. The CDR3 runs to 15 residues. Germline CDR1 and CDR2: SQVTM and ANQGSEA. The V and J ends lost 6 bases and 0 bases, in that order; junction bases with no gene match: 4. The CDR3 protein is CSVRQGAANTGELFF. The CDR3 DNA follows: TGCAGCGTACGACAGGGGGCGGCGAACACCGGGGAGCTGTTTTTT.

The J gene is TRBJ2-2, the V gene TRBV20-1; a possible D gene is TRBD1 (5 bases). Looked up from germline, CDR1 is DFQATT and CDR2 is SNEGSKA (reference sequence). V was clipped by 4 bases and J by 7 bases, with 10 bases between them. This CDR3 region has 12 residues. CDR3 sequence reads: CSATAGYGELFF. Here the CDR3 DNA reads TGCAGTGCTACCGCAGGGTACGGGGAGCTGTTTTTT.

This sequence joins TRBV7-9 and TRBJ1-1; D may be TRBD1 (6 bases). The CDR3 is 12 residues long. In germline, CDR1 is SEHNR, CDR2 FQNEAQ (reference sequence). V was shortened by 7 bases and J by 11 bases, with 17 bases between the two germline ends. CDR3 loop: CASNSLWGHAFF. CDR3 coding DNA: TGTGCCAGCAACTCGTTGTGGGGGCACGCTTTCTTT.

The chain combines TRBV18 with TRBJ1-6, with D possibly matching TRBD1 (5 bases). The CDR3 covers 14 residues. Deletions cut 1 base from V and 9 bases from J, with 10 bases between. CDR1 KGHSH and CDR2 LQKENI come from the germline V gene. CDR3 region: CASSPRDQGSPLHF. CDR3 sequence (DNA): TGTGCCAGCTCACCACGAGATCAGGGTTCACCCCTCCACTTT.

This clonotype was recorded at least ten times. The J gene is TRBJ1-2, the V gene TRBV10-3; 9 positions match TRBD1. From germline, CDR1 is ENHRY and CDR2 SYGVKD. Losses at the gene ends were 3 bases for V and 12 bases for J; bases not matched to a gene: 5. This CDR3 is 12 amino acids long. CDR3 protein: CAISDRDRVNTF. In DNA form, the CDR3 reads TGTGCCATCAGTGACCGGGACAGGGTCAACACCTTC.

The chain uses TRBV2 and TRBJ2-2; D unclear. The length of the CDR3 is 11 residues. The ends were cut back, 10 bases at V and 2 bases at J, with 5 bases in the middle. Germline lookup yields CDR1 SNHLY and CDR2 FYNNEI. The CDR3 is CATKNTGELFF. In DNA form, the CDR3 reads TGTGCCACTAAAAACACCGGGGAGCTGTTTTTT.

The J gene is TRBJ2-3, the V gene TRBV6-1; no clear D. V gave up 7 bases and J gave up 5 bases, with 7 bases separating them. Germline values: CDR1 MNHNS, CDR2 SASEGT. CDR3 size: 11 residues. CDR3 nucleotides: TGTGCCAGCAACTCGATAGATACGCAGTATTTT. It encodes CASNSIDTQYF.

This sequence joins TRBV27 and TRBJ2-2; either TRBD1 or TRBD2 may supply D (6 bases each). Looked up from germline, CDR1 is MNHEY and CDR2 is SMNVEV (reference sequence). This CDR3 is 15 amino acids long. V lost 5 bases and J 6 bases, leaving 16 bases between the germline ends. CDR3 amino acids: CASSITGPGAGELFF. The CDR3 bases are TGTGCCAGCAGTATTACAGGGCCGGGGGCCGGGGAGCTGTTTTTT.

There are a few counts of this clonotype. A much more abundant neighbour one base away suggests this may be a read error. J is TRBJ1-6 and V is TRBV7-3; D unresolved. The V gene's germline CDR1 is SGHTA and CDR2 FQGTGA. The CDR3 length is 15 residues. CDR3 coding DNA: TGTGCCAGCAGCTTAAGTGTAGGAGTCAATTCACCCCCCCACTTT. Protein sequence: CASSLSVGVNSPPHF.

There are many counts of this clonotype. The rearrangement uses TRBV7-9 and TRBJ1-2, with 7 bases aligning to TRBD1. CDR3 length: 13 residues. V gave up 3 bases and J gave up 6 bases; unmatched junction bases: 4. Germline lookup yields CDR1 SEHNR and CDR2 FQNEAQ (reference sequence). CDR3 sequence: CASSFQRGHGYTF. The CDR3 DNA is TGTGCCAGCAGCTTCCAAAGGGGGCATGGCTACACCTTC.

This clonotype was detected ten times or more. A read error may be the cause here, since a much bigger clone is one base away. The chain employs TRBV3-1 and TRBJ2-1; D remains ambiguous. The germline CDR1 and CDR2 sequences are LGHDT and YNNKEL (reference sequence). Trimming took 0 bases from V and 6 from J, leaving 15 bases between them. CDR3 length: 16 amino acids. In nucleotides, the CDR3 is TGTGCCAGCAGCCAAGATGGTAGTAGCAGAAGCAATGAGCAGTTCTTC. Amino acids: CASSQDGSSRSNEQFF.

There are a few counts of this clonotype. The rearrangement links TRBV2 to TRBJ2-2, with TRBD1 matching 9 bases. Unmatched junction bases numbered 5, after V lost 4 bases and J lost 2 bases. This CDR3 contains 16 residues. Germline CDR1 and CDR2: SNHLY and FYNNEI. The CDR3 sequence: CASSVGDRANTGELFF. The CDR3 coding sequence is TGTGCCAGCAGTGTGGGGGACAGGGCAAACACCGGGGAGCTGTTTTTT.

The sample holds many counts of this clonotype. As DNA, the CDR3 is TGTGCCAGCAGCTTGACCGCCTATTCACCCCTCCACTTT. Translated, it gives CASSLTAYSPLHF. This chain uses TRBV11-1 with TRBJ1-6; D remains unclear. V was pared by 3 bases and J by 8 bases, with 8 bases between. CDR1 is SGHAT, CDR2 FQDESV, per germline (reference sequence). This CDR3 spans 13 amino acids.

The rearrangement joins TRBV7-2 to TRBJ2-4, with TRBD2 identical over 9 bases. The J call is in doubt because the DNA end fits TRBJ2-7 better. Germline assignment: CDR1 SGHTA and CDR2 FQGNSA. The CDR3 length is 14 residues. In nucleotides, the CDR3 is TGTGCCACTCGCTCAGCGGGAGGTTCCTACGAGCAGTACTTC. It specifies CATRSAGGSYEQYF.

This clonotype was recorded many times. The V and J genes are TRBV3-1 and TRBJ2-1, with 7 bases fitting TRBD2. From germline, CDR1 is LGHDT and CDR2 YNNKEL (reference sequence). V shed 4 bases, J shed 4 bases, and the junction held 16 bases outside the gene matches. The CDR3 spans 18 residues. This CDR3 reads CASSPLRGGGLVYNEQFF. The CDR3 region has the DNA TGTGCCAGCAGCCCACTACGCGGGGGAGGACTGGTATACAATGAGCAGTTCTTC.

This clonotype occurred many times. The genes are TRBV5-8 and TRBJ2-5, with a possible D match to TRBD2 (6 bases). This CDR3 is built from 14 residues. Germline loops: CDR1 SGHTS, CDR2 YDEGEE. The ends were cut back, 4 bases at V and 5 bases at J, with 15 bases in the middle. The CDR3 region has the DNA TGTGCCAGCAGCACGGGACTTTCCGGGGAGACCCAGTACTTC. Its translation is CASSTGLSGETQYF.

Points on this clonotype: One end of the junction does not line up with germline, which may come from a read error. V is TRBV6-2 or TRBV6-3 and J is TRBJ2-7; tentatively, D is TRBD1 (5 bases). The CDR3 is 13 amino acids. The germline V gene has CDR1 MNHEY and CDR2 SVGEGT. The CDR3 sequence: CASRYYRQGEQYF. CDR3 coding DNA: TGTGCCAGCAGATACTACCGTCAGGGCGAGCAGTACTTC.

A remark on this clonotype: This may be a read error: a much more frequent sequence differs by one nucleotide. V usage is TRBV2 and J usage is TRBJ1-2; TRBD1 matches 8 bases. CDR1 and CDR2 from the germline V gene are SNHLY and FYNNEI. J was trimmed by 12 bases and V by 6 bases; bases with no gene match: 12. CDR3 size: 13 residues. The CDR3 reads CASSPEVAGGHTF. The DNA of the CDR3 is TGTGCCAGCAGCCCTGAAGTAGCAGGGGGCCACACCTTC.

Many counts were recorded for this clonotype. The chain has TRBV27 and TRBJ2-3; 10 nucleotides align to TRBD1. V gave up 6 bases and J gave up 1 base; unmatched junction bases: 7. The CDR3 contains 16 residues. CDR1 is MNHEY and CDR2 is SMNVEV in the germline V gene (reference sequence). The CDR3 is CASSPGTGVRTDTQYF. CDR3 DNA sequence: TGTGCCAGCAGCCCCGGGACAGGGGTCCGCACAGATACGCAGTATTTT.

This clonotype was observed many times. The genes are TRBV5-1 and TRBJ2-5; 8 bases match TRBD1. CDR3 length: 15 amino acids. V was pared by 0 bases and J by 5 bases, with 6 bases of the junction left unmatched. Germline V CDR1 and CDR2: SGHRS, YFSETQ. This CDR3 reads CASSLGSGGFETQYF. CDR3 sequence (DNA): TGCGCCAGCAGCTTGGGTTCAGGGGGCTTCGAGACCCAGTACTTC.

This clonotype has a handful of counts. The chain carries TRBV18 and TRBJ1-5; D unresolved. Trimming removed 1 base at V and 5 bases at J, with 12 bases between. Looked up from germline, CDR1 is KGHSH and CDR2 is LQKENI. CDR3 size: 15 residues. CDR3 bases: TGTGCCAGCTCACCACAACAGTCGATGTATCAGCCCCAGCATTTT. Translation gives CASSPQQSMYQPQHF.

This clonotype appeared many times. A junction boundary mismatches the germline segment, possibly from a read error. This chain connects TRBV29-1 to TRBJ2-5; tentative D call: TRBD1 (6 bases). Germline lookup yields CDR1 SQVTM and CDR2 ANQGSEA. This CDR3 is 11 amino acids long. CDR3 nucleotide sequence: TGTACCGGGACAACGGCGGAGACCCAGTACTTC. Translated, it gives CTGTTAETQYF.

The chain recombines TRBV14 with TRBJ1-6, with D possibly matching TRBD1 (5 bases). V lost 0 bases, J lost 10 bases, and 13 bases lay in between. Germline V gene data show CDR1 as SGHDN and CDR2 as FVKESK. The CDR3 covers 15 residues. The CDR3 reads CASSQERGSRSPLHF. In DNA form, the CDR3 reads TGTGCCAGCAGCCAAGAGAGGGGATCTCGGTCACCCCTCCACTTT.

There are many counts of this clonotype. The J gene is TRBJ2-3, the V gene TRBV9, with D perhaps TRBD1 or TRBD2 (5 bases each). Trimming shortened V by 0 bases and J by 4 bases, and 12 bases separated the two germline ends. This CDR3 comprises 15 residues. CDR1 and CDR2 (germline): SGDLS, YYNGEE. CDR3 DNA sequence: TGTGCCAGCAGCGTAGAATTAAGGGGAGCAGATACGCAGTATTTT. Translating gives CASSVELRGADTQYF.

This chain joins TRBV30 and TRBJ1-5, with 8 bases matching TRBD1. CDR1 GTSNPN and CDR2 SVGIG come from the germline V gene (reference sequence). CDR3 length: 14 residues. The ends lost 0 bases at V and 7 bases at J; junction bases unmatched: 5. The CDR3 DNA reads TGTGCCTGGAGTGTAGTACAGGGGGGCCAGCCCCAGCATTTT. Its protein is CAWSVVQGGQPQHF. Full variable domain (rest looked up from reference TRBV30 and TRBJ1-5): SQTIHQWPATLVQPVGSPLSLECTVEGTSNPNLYWYRQAAGRGLQLLFYSVGIGQISSEVPQNLSASRPQDRQFILSSKKLLLSDSGFYLCAWSVVQGGQPQHFGDGTRLSIL.

The chain has TRBV19 and TRBJ1-5; TRBD1 aligns across 8 bases. The length of the CDR3 is 15 residues. J gave up 7 bases and V 3 bases, and 8 bases lay outside the gene matches. Germline-derived CDR1 and CDR2 are LNHDA and SQIVND (reference sequence). The CDR3 sequence is CASSIEGQGRQPQHF. DNA for the CDR3: TGTGCCAGTAGTATTGAAGGACAGGGACGACAGCCCCAGCATTTT.

This clonotype was observed many times. The V and J genes are TRBV6-1 and TRBJ2-1; the D gene is possibly TRBD1 (6 bases). Trimming stripped 2 bases from V and 6 bases from J, with 20 bases between. The CDR3 spans 17 residues. Per the germline V gene, CDR1 is MNHNS and CDR2 is SASEGT. The CDR3 is CASSEHIYGGSGNEQFF. The CDR3 nucleotides read TGTGCCAGCAGTGAACATATTTATGGGGGCTCGGGCAATGAGCAGTTCTTC.

This clonotype was found many times. This chain uses TRBV6-1 with TRBJ2-3; D is perhaps TRBD1 (6 bases). Trimming removed 2 bases at V and 0 bases at J, with 9 bases between. This CDR3 has 15 amino acids. Germline V CDR1 and CDR2: MNHNS, SASEGT. This CDR3 is CASSELRGSTDTQYF. DNA of the CDR3: TGTGCCAGCAGTGAACTCAGGGGAAGCACAGATACGCAGTATTTT.

Concerning this clonotype: This may arise from a read error, as a much more abundant clone is one base away. The chain couples TRBV6-2 or TRBV6-3 to TRBJ2-7; TRBD2 aligns across 11 bases. Germline V gene data show CDR1 as MNHEY and CDR2 as SVGEGT. The CDR3 contains 14 residues. V lost 6 bases and J lost 7; bases outside the gene matches: 8. CDR3 sequence: CASRPSGGNNEQYF. CDR3 bases: TGTGCCAGCAGGCCTAGCGGGGGGAACAATGAGCAGTACTTC.

This clonotype was seen ten or more times. V gene TRBV20-1 combines with J gene TRBJ2-5, with D perhaps TRBD1 or TRBD2 (5 bases each). Trimming took 6 bases from V and 4 from J, leaving 18 bases between them. Germline lookup yields CDR1 DFQATT and CDR2 SNEGSKA (reference sequence). The CDR3 consists of 14 residues. The CDR3 DNA reads as TGCAGTGCCTCGTCCCTTCCTGGGGGAGAGACCCAGTACTTC. Its protein product is CSASSLPGGETQYF.